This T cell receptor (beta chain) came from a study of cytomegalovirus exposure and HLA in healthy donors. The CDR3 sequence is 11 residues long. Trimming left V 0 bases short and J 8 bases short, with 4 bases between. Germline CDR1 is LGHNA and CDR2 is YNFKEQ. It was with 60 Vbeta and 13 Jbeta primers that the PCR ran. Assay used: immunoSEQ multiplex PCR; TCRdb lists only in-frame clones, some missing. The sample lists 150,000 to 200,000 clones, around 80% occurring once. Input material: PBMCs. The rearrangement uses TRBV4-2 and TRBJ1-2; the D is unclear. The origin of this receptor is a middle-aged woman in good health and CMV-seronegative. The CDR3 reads CASSQDEGYTF. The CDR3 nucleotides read TGTGCCAGCAGCCAAGATGAGGGCTACACCTTC.